These 32 T cell receptor beta chains came from one sample sequenced in a study of a mutant IDH1 vaccine in newly diagnosed glioma. Using immunoSEQ multiplex PCR, the repertoire was profiled, and TCRdb retains in-frame clones only, with some absent. Of around 100,000 clones in the sample, just under 90% were seen once. No antigens are known for them. Time point: week 47, end of study. The study gave 300 ug of mutant IDH1 20-mer peptide per vaccine dose, with topical imiquimod. The material was PBMCs, obtained from a glioma patient whose treatment included an IDH1 peptide vaccine. These receptors originate from a woman aged 50 to 60 with glioma.

J is TRBJ1-6 and V is TRBV5-1; D is unclear. The CDR3 runs to 16 residues. The germline V gene has CDR1 SGHRS and CDR2 YFSETQ. The V end was cut by 0 bases, the J end by 6 bases, with 13 bases between. CDR3 DNA: TGCGCCAGCAGCTTGGCCACCTCGGGAAGTAATTCACCCCTCCACTTT. Translating gives CASSLATSGSNSPLHF.

The chain has TRBV5-4 and TRBJ2-3, with TRBD2 matching 7 bases. Germline V CDR1 and CDR2: SGHNT, YYREEE (reference sequence). Trimming removed 4 bases from V and 4 bases from J; junction bases left unmatched: 6. The length of the CDR3 is 14 residues. CDR3 amino acids: CASSTGTTPDTQYF. The CDR3 nucleotides read TGTGCCAGCAGCACTGGGACTACCCCAGATACGCAGTATTTT.

Here the CDR3 DNA reads TGCGCCAGCAGCGTGTGGCCCCGCCACATGACTCAATCCTACGAGCAGTACTTC. Amino acid sequence: CASSVWPRHMTQSYEQYF. The V and J genes are TRBV5-1 and TRBJ2-7, with D unresolved. V was pared by 4 bases and J by 1 base, with 24 bases between. The germline V gene has CDR1 SGHRS and CDR2 YFSETQ. This CDR3 is 18 amino acids long. Together with reference TRBV5-1 and TRBJ2-7, the CDR3 gives the full variable domain: KAGVTQTPRYLIKTRGQQVTLSCSPISGHRSVSWYQQTPGQGLQFLFEYFSETQRNKGNFPGRFSGRQFSNSRSEMNVSTLELGDSALYLCASSVWPRHMTQSYEQYFGPGTRLTVT.

This clone was observed a single time. This chain connects TRBV7-3 to TRBJ2-1; TRBD2 matches 7 bases. The CDR3 runs 14 residues. CDR1 and CDR2 from the germline V gene are SGHTA and FQGTGA. V dropped 5 bases and J dropped 7; count of bases not matched to a gene: 8. For the CDR3, the DNA is TGTGCCAGCAGCCGAGCGGGATTGGATAATGAGCAGTTCTTC. It specifies CASSRAGLDNEQFF.

The J gene is TRBJ1-4, the V gene TRBV29-1; 7 bases fit TRBD1. The CDR3 length is 12 residues. Germline assignment: CDR1 SQVTM and CDR2 ANQGSEA. The CDR3 bases are TGCACTGTACAGGGGACGGATGAAAAACTGTTTTTT. This encodes CTVQGTDEKLFF.

V is TRBV5-5 and J is TRBJ2-1; D uncertain. With 6 bases removed from V and 6 bases from J, the gap between germline ends came to 13 bases. Germline V gene data show CDR1 as SGHKS and CDR2 as YYEKEE (reference sequence). The CDR3 runs 13 residues. CDR3 loop: CASTPRGANEQFF. Written as DNA, the CDR3 is TGTGCCAGCACCCCGAGAGGTGCCAATGAGCAGTTCTTC.

This chain uses TRBV6-6 with TRBJ2-6; D call uncertain. V shed 2 bases and J shed 0 bases, with 8 bases lying between them. This CDR3 region has 16 residues. The germline CDR1 and CDR2 sequences are MNHNY and SVGAGI (reference sequence). The CDR3 bases are TGTGCCAGCAGTTACCCCTGGGGCTCTGGGGCCAACGTCCTGACTTTC. Its protein is CASSYPWGSGANVLTF.

This clone has only one observation. The gene calls are TRBV6-6 and TRBJ1-2; D unresolved. Germline loops: CDR1 MNHNY, CDR2 SVGAGI (reference sequence). Deletions cut 2 bases from V and 4 bases from J, with 8 bases between. The CDR3 length is 13 residues. CDR3 nucleotide sequence: TGTGCCAGCAGTTACGGTCGCGGCTATGGCTACACCTTC. Translated: CASSYGRGYGYTF.

The chain recombines TRBV25-1 with TRBJ2-5; D ambiguous. The better agreement between TRBJ2-7 and the DNA end casts doubt on the J call. Germline assignment: CDR1 MGHDK and CDR2 SYGVNS. This CDR3 has 11 amino acids. This CDR3 reads CASSAFYEQYF. The CDR3 DNA is TGTGCCAGCAGTGCCTTCTACGAGCAGTACTTC.

V is TRBV10-3 and J is TRBJ2-1; TRBD1 matches 12 bases. The V gene's germline CDR1 is ENHRY and CDR2 SYGVKD. V lost 6 bases to trimming and J lost 5 bases; unmatched junction nucleotides: 17. The CDR3 totals 19 residues. The CDR3 nucleotides read TGTGCCATCAGGCCGGGACAGGGGGCCGGGCGGGAGGGGAACAATGAGCAGTTCTTC. Protein: CAIRPGQGAGREGNNEQFF.

The chain combines TRBV29-1 with TRBJ1-6; TRBD1 is a possible D gene (6 bases). CDR1 is SQVTM and CDR2 is ANQGSEA in the germline V gene. V dropped 3 bases and J dropped 9 bases, with 18 bases sitting between them. The CDR3 contains 15 residues. CDR3 nucleotides: TGCAGCGTTGACCGCCTAAGCGGGACATTTTCACCCCTCCACTTT. Protein: CSVDRLSGTFSPLHF.

The chain joins TRBV29-1 to TRBJ2-1; TRBD1 matches 10 bases. The J segment lost 0 bases and the V segment lost 7 bases, leaving 6 bases of the junction unmatched. This CDR3 has 15 amino acids. The germline gives CDR1 SQVTM, CDR2 ANQGSEA. CDR3 sequence reads: CSAGQGESSYNEQFF. The CDR3 nucleotides are TGCAGCGCCGGACAGGGGGAGAGCTCCTACAATGAGCAGTTCTTC.

The gene calls are TRBV2 and TRBJ2-3, with 11 positions matching TRBD2. Germline V gene lookup returns CDR1 SNHLY and CDR2 FYNNEI. V lost 5 bases to trimming and J lost 6 bases; unmatched junction nucleotides: 10. The length of the CDR3 is 16 residues. For the CDR3, the DNA is TGTGCCAGCAGTACCGGGACTAGCGGAGGCGGCGATACGCAGTATTTT. This gives the protein CASSTGTSGGGDTQYF. The whole variable domain, remainder taken from reference TRBV2 and TRBJ2-3, is EPEVTQTPSHQVTQMGQEVILRCVPISNHLYFYWYRQILGQKVEFLVSFYNNEISEKSEIFDDQFSVERPDGSNFTLKIRSTKLEDSAMYFCASSTGTSGGGDTQYFGPGTRLTVL.

This chain uses TRBV6-5 with TRBJ2-2, with a possible D match to TRBD1 (6 bases). This CDR3 has 14 residues. Trimming took 6 bases from V and 0 from J, leaving 8 bases between them. CDR1 is MNHEY and CDR2 is SVGAGI in the germline V gene. CDR3 amino acids: CASRGTSNTGELFF. The CDR3 bases are TGTGCCAGCAGGGGGACATCGAACACCGGGGAGCTGTTTTTT.

The V gene is TRBV11-2, the J gene TRBJ2-5; 11 nucleotides agree with TRBD1. J lost 5 bases, V lost 5 bases, and 4 bases had no gene match. Germline lookup yields CDR1 SGHAT and CDR2 FQNNGV. This CDR3 is 14 amino acids long. CDR3 nucleotides: TGTGCCAGCAGCATAGGACAGGGGGCGGAGACCCAGTACTTC. It translates to CASSIGQGAETQYF.

This rearrangement joins TRBV4-2 to TRBJ2-3; D unresolved. The CDR3 has 16 amino acids. Germline lookup yields CDR1 LGHNA and CDR2 YNFKEQ. V was cut by 3 bases and J by 6 bases, with 19 bases left in between. CDR3 coding DNA: TGTGCCAGCAGCCATGGAAGAACTGGTGGATCGGATACGCAGTATTTT. Translated, it gives CASSHGRTGGSDTQYF.

This chain connects TRBV7-6 to TRBJ2-7, with 9 bases lining up with TRBD1. The germline CDR1 and CDR2 sequences are SGHVS and FNYEAQ. With 3 bases clipped from V and 3 bases from J, the junction kept 6 bases outside the gene matches. The CDR3 extends over 15 amino acids. CDR3 in DNA: TGTGCCAGCAGCTTGGGACAGGGAAGAATCTACGAGCAGTACTTC. Its translation: CASSLGQGRIYEQYF.

The J gene is TRBJ2-1, the V gene TRBV28, with 12 bases aligning to TRBD2. The CDR3 is 18 amino acids. The trim removed 4 bases at V and 4 bases at J, leaving 11 bases unmatched. The germline V gene encodes CDR1 MDHEN and CDR2 SYDVKM. The CDR3 region has the DNA TGTGCCAGCAGTTCCCAGACTAGCGGGAGTCCCCCTTACAATGAGCAGTTCTTC. Residues: CASSSQTSGSPPYNEQFF.

This chain links TRBV29-1 with TRBJ1-5; 12 bases map to TRBD1. This CDR3 has 16 residues. Germline assignment: CDR1 SQVTM and CDR2 ANQGSEA. With 6 bases clipped from V and 6 bases from J, the junction kept 12 bases outside the gene matches. DNA of the CDR3: TGCAGCGTCCACATACCGGGACAGGGGGCAAGTCAGCCCCAGCATTTT. It translates to CSVHIPGQGASQPQHF.

With regard to this clone: An end of the junction differs from the germline gene, which may be a read error. This chain joins TRBV5-4 and TRBJ2-1, with D perhaps TRBD2 (6 bases). The CDR3 totals 12 residues. Germline V gene data show CDR1 as SGHNT and CDR2 as YYREEE (reference sequence). In DNA, the CDR3 is TGCCTGGAGGGGACCAACGACAATGAGCAGTTCTTC. It yields the protein CLEGTNDNEQFF.

J is TRBJ1-5 and V is TRBV30; D unclear. The CDR3 consists of 13 residues. The V and J ends lost 3 bases and 0 bases respectively, with 6 bases between them. Germline V lookup: CDR1 GTSNPN, CDR2 SVGIG (reference sequence). CDR3 region: CAWRLDSNQPQHF. CDR3 nucleotide sequence: TGTGCCTGGAGGCTGGATAGCAATCAGCCCCAGCATTTT.

The chain uses TRBV5-1 and TRBJ2-5; D is possibly TRBD1 (5 bases). CDR1 is SGHRS and CDR2 is YFSETQ in the germline V gene. The CDR3 contains 14 residues. V was cut by 3 bases and J by 4 bases, with 13 bases left in between. CDR3 in DNA: TGCGCCAGCAGCTCCCAGGGTTTTGGAGAGACCCAGTACTTC. Amino acids: CASSSQGFGETQYF. Filled out from reference TRBV5-1 and TRBJ2-5, the complete variable domain reads KAGVTQTPRYLIKTRGQQVTLSCSPISGHRSVSWYQQTPGQGLQFLFEYFSETQRNKGNFPGRFSGRQFSNSRSEMNVSTLELGDSALYLCASSSQGFGETQYFGPGTRLLVL.

The chain couples TRBV28 to TRBJ2-3, with a tentative D call TRBD2 (6 bases). The V and J ends lost 0 bases and 2 bases respectively, with 15 bases between them. CDR1 and CDR2 (germline): MDHEN, SYDVKM. CDR3 length equals 17 residues. Here the CDR3 reads CASSLWSSGSFTDTQYF. The CDR3 DNA is TGTGCCAGCAGTTTATGGAGTAGCGGTTCGTTCACAGATACGCAGTATTTT.

The genes are TRBV4-1 and TRBJ1-3; no clear D. The CDR3 totals 15 residues. Trimming removed 0 bases from V and 2 bases from J, with 8 bases in between. Germline V gives CDR1 MGHRA, CDR2 YSYEKL. In DNA form, the CDR3 reads TGCGCCAGCAGCCAAGAGCCCCAGGCTGGAAACACCATATATTTT. Protein: CASSQEPQAGNTIYF.

Here the CDR3 reads CASSTTGGGTEAFF. DNA for the CDR3: TGTGCCAGCAGTACTACCGGGGGGGGGACTGAAGCTTTCTTT. The chain links TRBV27 to TRBJ1-1, with TRBD1 as a possible D gene (5 bases). The CDR3 is 14 amino acids. Germline CDR1 MNHEY, CDR2 SMNVEV (reference sequence). V was shortened by 5 bases and J by 5 bases, with 15 bases between the two germline ends.

The V call is TRBV19, the J call TRBJ1-2, with D possibly matching TRBD1 (5 bases). V was pared by 3 bases and J by 4 bases, with 9 bases between. Per the germline V gene, CDR1 is LNHDA and CDR2 is SQIVND (reference sequence). The length of the CDR3 is 13 residues. CDR3 bases: TGTGCCAGTAGTATCAGGGTTGCCTATGGCTACACCTTC. Amino acids: CASSIRVAYGYTF. Based on the CDR3 plus reference TRBV19 and TRBJ1-2, the full variable domain is DGGITQSPKYLFRKEGQNVTLSCEQNLNHDAMYWYRQDPGQGLRLIYYSQIVNDFQKGDIAEGYSVSREKKESFPLTVTSAQKNPTAFYLCASSIRVAYGYTFGSGTRLTVV.

V and J are TRBV6-1 and TRBJ1-1, with D possibly matching TRBD1 (6 bases). The CDR3 consists of 17 residues. Germline lookup yields CDR1 MNHNS and CDR2 SASEGT. V lost 1 base to trimming and J lost 3 bases, with 18 bases between them. This CDR3 is CASSEGGGRRWDTEAFF. The CDR3 DNA reads as TGTGCCAGCAGTGAAGGGGGGGGCCGGAGGTGGGACACTGAAGCTTTCTTT.

This chain uses TRBV9 with TRBJ2-7; 7 bases fit TRBD2. Trimming removed 0 bases from V and 1 base from J; junction bases left unmatched: 7. The CDR3 is 16 residues long. Germline CDR1 is SGDLS and CDR2 is YYNGEE. Written as DNA, the CDR3 is TGTGCCAGCAGCGTAGGAGCCACCGGGAGGTCCTACGAGCAGTACTTC. Amino acid sequence: CASSVGATGRSYEQYF.

This chain joins TRBV28 and TRBJ2-1; possibly TRBD1 for D (6 bases). Germline lookup yields CDR1 MDHEN and CDR2 SYDVKM. There are 15 residues in the CDR3. The ends were cut back, 2 bases at V and 8 bases at J, with 16 bases in the middle. The CDR3 sequence is CASSLGGTGPHEQFF. The CDR3 DNA reads as TGTGCCAGCAGTTTAGGAGGCACAGGGCCCCATGAGCAGTTCTTC.

The chain couples TRBV5-1 to TRBJ2-3, with 8 bases aligning to TRBD2. From germline, CDR1 is SGHRS and CDR2 YFSETQ. The length of the CDR3 is 15 residues. Germline trimming cut 3 bases from V and 2 bases from J; bases unmatched to any gene: 5. CDR3 in DNA: TGCGCCAGCAGCTCCACTAGCGGCGACACAGATACGCAGTATTTT. Translated: CASSSTSGDTDTQYF.

The CDR3 here is CASSQDRLAGGVDEQFF. Here the CDR3 DNA reads TGCGCCAGCAGCCAAGATCGACTAGCGGGAGGGGTCGATGAGCAGTTCTTC. This rearrangement joins TRBV4-1 to TRBJ2-1; 14 bases are a match to TRBD2. V gave up 0 bases and J gave up 8 bases; unmatched junction bases: 6. Per germline, CDR1 MGHRA and CDR2 YSYEKL. This CDR3 contains 17 residues.

This chain joins TRBV28 and TRBJ2-7; TRBD1 aligns across 11 bases. V was pared by 6 bases and J by 1 base, with 14 bases of the junction left unmatched. Germline-derived CDR1 and CDR2 are MDHEN and SYDVKM. The CDR3 consists of 18 residues. CDR3 in amino acids: CASRRVPGQGDLSYEQYF. In nucleotides, the CDR3 is TGTGCCAGCAGACGCGTCCCGGGACAGGGGGACTTGTCCTACGAGCAGTACTTC.